A selection of T cell receptor beta chains follows, all from one sample in a study of identical twins. Via MiXCR, TCRdb re-called the 5' RACE reads, giving one row per CDR3 protein. Here the sample spans 570,000 or so distinct CDR3 sequences, just under 10% being singletons. This same sample was also part of a study on yellow fever vaccine responses in identical twins.

Specimen: PBMCs. The receptors originated from a woman younger than 35 in good health. The CDR3 runs from the conserved cysteine through the conserved F or W. D genes are given only for firm matches. Clone size is given for some rows only: seen once, a few or many times, or a class if the clone is expanded.

V: TRBV4-2
J: TRBJ2-7
size: -
D: -
DNA: TGTGCCAGCAGCCAAGACTGGGAACGAGGGAGCTCCTACGAGCAGTACTTC
CDR3: CASSQDWERGSSYEQYF

V: TRBV6-5
J: TRBJ1-5
size: many
D: -
DNA: TGTGCCAGCAGTTACGGGCAGGCGGATCAGCCCCAGCATTTT
CDR3: CASSYGQADQPQHF

V: TRBV28
J: TRBJ2-7
size: -
D: -
DNA: TGTGCCAGCAGATATAGGCCGGGGGCGGGGTACGAGCAGTACTTC
CDR3: CASRYRPGAGYEQYF

V: TRBV20-1
J: TRBJ2-3
size: few
D: -
DNA: TGCAGTGCTAGAGCCCTCACAGATACGCAGTATTTT
CDR3: CSARALTDTQYF

V: TRBV20-1
J: TRBJ2-5
size: few
D: -
DNA: TGCAGTGCTAGCCCCTGGGGCAGCAGTGACGAGACCCAGTACTTC
CDR3: CSASPWGSSDETQYF

V: TRBV29-1
J: TRBJ2-3
size: many
D: TRBD2
DNA: TGCAGCTTTGAGGTCCTAGCGGGGGGAACGCAGTATTTT
CDR3: CSFEVLAGGTQYF

V: TRBV5-1
J: TRBJ2-7
size: many
D: -
DNA: TGCGCCAGCAGCTTGAGTGTTGGGAGTCCAACCTACGAGCAGTACTTC
CDR3: CASSLSVGSPTYEQYF

V: TRBV12-3/TRBV12-4
J: TRBJ1-6
size: few
D: -
DNA: TGTGCCAGCAGTACGCAGAGCTCCTATAATTCACCCCTCCACTTT
CDR3: CASSTQSSYNSPLHF

V: TRBV7-6
J: TRBJ2-2
size: -
D: TRBD2
DNA: TGTGCCAGCAGCTCCCCGGGACCCGGCGGGAGTAGGGGGGAGCTGTTTTTT
CDR3: CASSSPGPGGSRGELFF

V: TRBV3-1
J: TRBJ1-1
size: -
D: -
DNA: TGTGCCAGCAGCCAACAGGCCCGGAACACTGAAGCTTTCTTT
CDR3: CASSQQARNTEAFF

V: TRBV3-1
J: TRBJ1-6
size: -
D: -
DNA: TGTGCCAGCGCGTGGCGGCCCGACGGGTCACCCCTCCACTTT
CDR3: CASAWRPDGSPLHF

V: TRBV15
J: TRBJ2-1
size: few
D: TRBD2
DNA: TGTGCCACCAAAACGGGAGGGCCGAGCGATGAGCAGTTCTTC
CDR3: CATKTGGPSDEQFF

V: TRBV12-3/TRBV12-4
J: TRBJ2-4
size: many
D: -
DNA: TGTGCCAGCAGTTTTGAGGGAGGAGGAGACATTCAGTACTTC
CDR3: CASSFEGGGDIQYF

V: TRBV4-2
J: TRBJ1-5
size: few
D: TRBD1
DNA: TGTGCCAGCAGCCAAGGCGGGACAGTCATCGAATGGCCCCAGCATTTT
CDR3: CASSQGGTVIEWPQHF

V: TRBV27
J: TRBJ1-2
size: -
D: -
DNA: TGTGCCAGCAGTTTATCGTCGCAGAATTTCTATGGCTACACCTTC
CDR3: CASSLSSQNFYGYTF

V: TRBV5-6
J: TRBJ2-1
size: many
D: -
DNA: TGTGCCAGCAGCTGGGACGCTGAGCAGTTCTTC
CDR3: CASSWDAEQFF

V: TRBV29-1
J: TRBJ2-1
size: -
D: -
DNA: TGCAGCGCCTCGAAGGGGAGGAATGAGCAGTTCTTC
CDR3: CSASKGRNEQFF

V: TRBV29-1
J: TRBJ1-2
size: few
D: -
DNA: TGCAGCGTTGATTTCGATGGCTACACCTTC
CDR3: CSVDFDGYTF

V: TRBV5-1
J: TRBJ2-5
size: -
D: -
DNA: TGCGCCAGCAGCCCAGGAAAAGAGACCCAGTACTTC
CDR3: CASSPGKETQYF

V: TRBV20-1
J: TRBJ2-3
size: -
D: TRBD2
DNA: TGCAGTGCTATCCTACTGACTAGCGGGGGGGCCACAGATACGCAGTATTTT
CDR3: CSAILLTSGGATDTQYF

V: TRBV9
J: TRBJ2-7
size: few
D: -
DNA: TGTGCCAGCAGCTCACCCCGCGAAAAGGGTCCGGGTTACGAGCAGTACTTC
CDR3: CASSSPREKGPGYEQYF

V: TRBV27
J: TRBJ1-1
size: many
D: -
DNA: TGTGCCAGCAGCTCCCTCGGGGCGAACACTGAAGCTTTCTTT
CDR3: CASSSLGANTEAFF

V: TRBV2
J: TRBJ1-1
size: few
D: TRBD1
DNA: TGTGCCAGCATACGACAGGGGGGGAACACTGAAGCTTTCTTT
CDR3: CASIRQGGNTEAFF

V: TRBV5-1
J: TRBJ2-3
size: -
D: -
DNA: TGCGCCAGCAGCTATGGACTCGTCACAGATACGCAGTATTTT
CDR3: CASSYGLVTDTQYF

V: TRBV20-1
J: TRBJ1-2
size: -
D: -
DNA: TGCAGTGCTAGAGAAACAGACAACTATGGCTACACCTTC
CDR3: CSARETDNYGYTF

V: TRBV7-9
J: TRBJ1-6
size: -
D: TRBD1
DNA: TGTGCCAGCAGCTTCGGGACAGGGGGAAATTCACCCCTCCACTTT
CDR3: CASSFGTGGNSPLHF

V: TRBV7-8
J: TRBJ2-7
size: -
D: TRBD2
DNA: TGTGCCAGCAGCTGGGCTAGCGGGAGCGGCGAGCAGTACTTC
CDR3: CASSWASGSGEQYF

V: TRBV11-2
J: TRBJ2-1
size: -
D: TRBD1
DNA: TGTGCCAGCAGCCCACCGACAGGGCGGGCCCGTATTAGCCCCAACAATGAGCAGTTCTTC
CDR3: CASSPPTGRARISPNNEQFF

V: TRBV11-2
J: TRBJ2-7
size: few
D: -
DNA: TGTGCCAGCAGCCTAGGGCCGGCTTCCGAGCAGTACTTC
CDR3: CASSLGPASEQYF

V: TRBV12-3/TRBV12-4
J: TRBJ2-7
size: many
D: -
DNA: TGTGCCAGCAGTTTAGCGCAGGGAAACTACGAGCAGTACTTC
CDR3: CASSLAQGNYEQYF

V: TRBV24-1
J: TRBJ2-1
size: -
D: -
DNA: TGTGCCACCAGTGACTCGGGGACAAATAATGAGCAGTTCTTC
CDR3: CATSDSGTNNEQFF

V: TRBV25-1
J: TRBJ1-6
size: many
D: -
DNA: TGTGCCAGCAGCGAGTGGCATAATTCACCCCTCCACTTT
CDR3: CASSEWHNSPLHF

V: TRBV12-3/TRBV12-4
J: TRBJ1-6
size: many
D: TRBD1
DNA: TGTGCCAGCAGGACAGGGGTTAATTCACCCCTCCACTTT
CDR3: CASRTGVNSPLHF

V: TRBV15
J: TRBJ1-5
size: -
D: -
DNA: TGTGCCACCAGCAGTCTGGGGCGGGATAGCAATCAGCCCCAGCATTTT
CDR3: CATSSLGRDSNQPQHF

V: TRBV4-3
J: TRBJ2-1
size: many
D: -
DNA: TGCGCCAGCAGCCAATTCGTAGGGGTAAGGAATGAGCAGTTCTTC
CDR3: CASSQFVGVRNEQFF

V: TRBV11-2
J: TRBJ2-1
size: -
D: -
DNA: TGTGCCAGCAGTTTTAGGTTCCCGGGAGAAAGGGGCTCCTACAATGAGCAGTTCTTC
CDR3: CASSFRFPGERGSYNEQFF

V: TRBV27
J: TRBJ2-5
size: -
D: TRBD1
DNA: TGTGCCAGCAGTTTGGGGGTACAGGGGGAGACCCAGTACTTC
CDR3: CASSLGVQGETQYF

V: TRBV5-7
J: TRBJ2-7
size: few
D: TRBD2
DNA: TGTGCTCAGCGGGGAGGCCCCATCTTCCTGGGGCAACAAAACTTAACCTACGAGCAGTACTTC
CDR3: CAQRGGPIFLGQQNLTYEQYF

V: TRBV5-1
J: TRBJ1-2
size: many
D: -
DNA: TGCGCCAGCAGCTTCACCGCGGGCGACTATGGCTACACCTTC
CDR3: CASSFTAGDYGYTF

V: TRBV12-3/TRBV12-4
J: TRBJ2-1
size: -
D: TRBD2
DNA: TGTGCCAGCAGACCGTTGGGGGGGGTTGAGCAGTTCTTC
CDR3: CASRPLGGVEQFF

V: TRBV27
J: TRBJ2-7
size: many
D: TRBD1
DNA: TGTGCCAGCAGTTTAACCTCGGGACAGGGGGCTAACGAGCAGTACTTC
CDR3: CASSLTSGQGANEQYF

V: TRBV19
J: TRBJ2-1
size: many
D: -
DNA: TGTGCCAGTAGTATAGAAATCCGGGGGCAGAATGAGCAGTTCTTC
CDR3: CASSIEIRGQNEQFF

V: TRBV20-1
J: TRBJ2-7
size: -
D: -
DNA: TGCAGTGCTCAACTCGTCTACGAGCAGTACTTC
CDR3: CSAQLVYEQYF

V: TRBV5-6
J: TRBJ2-1
size: many
D: -
DNA: TGTGCCAGCAGGACTGGCGCAGGGACTTACAATGAGCAGTTCTTC
CDR3: CASRTGAGTYNEQFF

V: TRBV20-1
J: TRBJ2-7
size: many
D: -
DNA: TGCAGTGCAAGTTCGGGGCCCGAGCAGTACTTC
CDR3: CSASSGPEQYF

V: TRBV5-6
J: TRBJ2-7
size: -
D: -
DNA: TGTGCCAGCAGCTTGGGCAGGGTCCACGAGCAGTACTTC
CDR3: CASSLGRVHEQYF

V: TRBV20-1
J: TRBJ1-1
size: many
D: -
DNA: TGCAGTGCTGAGAGAGTGAACACTGAAGCTTTCTTT
CDR3: CSAERVNTEAFF

V: TRBV6-2/TRBV6-3
J: TRBJ2-3
size: many
D: TRBD2
DNA: TGTGCCAGCAGTCGACTAGCGGGTGCAGATACGCAGTATTTT
CDR3: CASSRLAGADTQYF

V: TRBV7-2
J: TRBJ2-3
size: many
D: TRBD2
DNA: TGTGCCAGCAGCTTAGCCGCAGGGACTAGCGGGGGGCCGGATACGCAGTATTTT
CDR3: CASSLAAGTSGGPDTQYF